These T cell receptor beta chains were read from a single sample in a study of breast tumors, draining lymph nodes, adjacent tissues. TCRdb redid the calling of the multiplex PCR reads with MiXCR, one entry per CDR3 protein. The table has some 120,000 distinct CDR3 sequences, 15% to 20% seen once. The sample consisted of axillary lymph node tissue. The source is a female donor with breast cancer. Some clones in this sample may be carry-over from other donors' samples. The conserved cysteine and the conserved F or W are not part of the CDR3 here.

v_gene: TRBV6-5; j_gene: TRBJ2-5; CDR3aa: ASSRKPGQGETQY
v_gene: TRBV27; j_gene: TRBJ2-1; CDR3aa: ASSLQGEKLYNEQF
v_gene: TRBV3-1; j_gene: TRBJ1-3; CDR3aa: ASSRGRGGSGNTIY
v_gene: TRBV18; j_gene: TRBJ2-5; CDR3aa: ASSPPPGRETQY
v_gene: TRBV20-1; j_gene: TRBJ2-2; CDR3aa: SARGLAYNTGELF
v_gene: TRBV9; j_gene: TRBJ1-6; CDR3aa: ASSTPQGGQGNRDSPLH
v_gene: TRBV25-1; j_gene: TRBJ2-1; CDR3aa: ASSESPGLAGDNEQF
v_gene: TRBV15; j_gene: TRBJ2-2; CDR3aa: ATSRTGDTGELF
v_gene: TRBV12-3/TRBV12-4; j_gene: TRBJ2-2; CDR3aa: ASSLDRAGELF
v_gene: TRBV19; j_gene: TRBJ1-2; CDR3aa: ASSLRGQPENYGYT
v_gene: TRBV4-1; j_gene: TRBJ1-2; CDR3aa: ASSQDFRLPT
v_gene: TRBV10-3; j_gene: TRBJ2-3; CDR3aa: AIMDLADTQY
v_gene: TRBV7-9; j_gene: TRBJ2-7; CDR3aa: ASSLAPSGRFRGYEQY
v_gene: TRBV18; j_gene: TRBJ2-5; CDR3aa: ASSPGTGVRETQY
v_gene: TRBV11-2; j_gene: TRBJ2-1; CDR3aa: ASSLVGVGWDNEQF
v_gene: TRBV11-2; j_gene: TRBJ1-6; CDR3aa: ASSLDPQGAPYSPLH
v_gene: TRBV28; j_gene: TRBJ2-7; CDR3aa: ASSPDRYYEQY
v_gene: TRBV4-1; j_gene: TRBJ1-4; CDR3aa: ASSSLPGEKLF
v_gene: TRBV20-1; j_gene: TRBJ2-7; CDR3aa: SANSGTQVEQY
v_gene: TRBV5-4; j_gene: TRBJ2-5; CDR3aa: ASTTKSPGGQETQY
v_gene: TRBV5-6; j_gene: TRBJ2-1; CDR3aa: ASSLLIAGANNEQF
v_gene: TRBV2; j_gene: TRBJ2-2; CDR3aa: ASSERVLAGQNTGELF
v_gene: TRBV7-2; j_gene: TRBJ2-7; CDR3aa: ASSFGDPYEQY
v_gene: TRBV5-1; j_gene: TRBJ1-1; CDR3aa: ASSLGTGGMNTEAF
v_gene: TRBV20-1; j_gene: TRBJ2-5; CDR3aa: SARDGSGTSGWETQY
v_gene: TRBV11-2; j_gene: TRBJ2-5; CDR3aa: ASSLNGGGETQY
v_gene: TRBV27; j_gene: TRBJ2-2; CDR3aa: ASSYWTSGRKAGELF
v_gene: TRBV4-1; j_gene: TRBJ2-2; CDR3aa: ASSLIAGGGTGELF
v_gene: TRBV3-1; j_gene: TRBJ2-3; CDR3aa: ASSRRDTDTQY
v_gene: TRBV20-1; j_gene: TRBJ2-3; CDR3aa: SARDQLPSTDTQY
v_gene: TRBV3-1; j_gene: TRBJ1-1; CDR3aa: ASSPQRGYTEAF
v_gene: TRBV6-2/TRBV6-3; j_gene: TRBJ1-2; CDR3aa: ASSYVGGANYGYT
v_gene: TRBV6-5; j_gene: TRBJ1-6; CDR3aa: ASSYRTGRSPLH
v_gene: TRBV19; j_gene: TRBJ2-1; CDR3aa: ATTIFWTGSYNEQF
v_gene: TRBV20-1; j_gene: TRBJ1-5; CDR3aa: SARIQGDNQPQH
v_gene: TRBV7-3; j_gene: TRBJ2-5; CDR3aa: ASSHLAGGSQETQY
v_gene: TRBV12-3/TRBV12-4; j_gene: TRBJ2-3; CDR3aa: ASRTGRATDTQY
v_gene: TRBV20-1; j_gene: TRBJ2-5; CDR3aa: SARGTSGWETQY
v_gene: TRBV4-1; j_gene: TRBJ2-1; CDR3aa: ASSQVAPGDEQF
v_gene: TRBV28; j_gene: TRBJ2-2; CDR3aa: ASVAGGIDGELF
v_gene: TRBV29-1; j_gene: TRBJ2-5; CDR3aa: SARTVKGETQY
v_gene: TRBV5-4; j_gene: TRBJ2-2; CDR3aa: ASSLVEAGELF
v_gene: TRBV5-1; j_gene: TRBJ2-3; CDR3aa: ASSLLWGRDTQY
v_gene: TRBV5-1; j_gene: TRBJ2-3; CDR3aa: ASSSGERRTDTQY
v_gene: TRBV7-7; j_gene: TRBJ2-5; CDR3aa: ASSFGRGQETQY
v_gene: TRBV7-9; j_gene: TRBJ2-3; CDR3aa: ASSLIAGEGTDTQY
v_gene: TRBV11-2; j_gene: TRBJ2-7; CDR3aa: ASSSETRTYEQY
v_gene: TRBV12-3/TRBV12-4; j_gene: TRBJ2-1; CDR3aa: ASSLASGSMYEQF
v_gene: TRBV5-5; j_gene: TRBJ1-2; CDR3aa: ASSFGLYGYT
v_gene: TRBV6-5; j_gene: TRBJ1-6; CDR3aa: AISRLSGQGMAPLH
v_gene: TRBV7-6; j_gene: TRBJ2-2; CDR3aa: ASSLVGGGTGELF
v_gene: TRBV3-1; j_gene: TRBJ1-4; CDR3aa: ASSPPWDRGGEELF
v_gene: TRBV5-8; j_gene: TRBJ1-5; CDR3aa: ASSPGQGSGQPQH